This T cell receptor beta chain was sequenced in a study of T cell repertoires in cytomegalovirus infection. Across the study: Public TCR beta signature analysis indicated the presence of both CMV infection and matching HLA type.

The CDR3 covers 16 residues. V trimming: 3 bases; J trimming: 5 bases; junction bases outside the gene matches: 11. MiXCR, applied by TCRdb to the reads, yields one record per CDR3 protein. This table has 500,000 to 600,000 distinct CDR3 sequences, about 15% appearing once. Many counts were recorded for this clonotype. Its antigen is currently unknown. General study results and limits: Identification of carriers of CMV plus the relevant HLA was performed using cumulative public TCR beta family frequency.

The origin of this receptor is a human donor in good health (CMV status not recorded). Some clones in this sample may be carry-over from other donors' samples. What was sequenced was CD8+ T cells from PBMCs. The rearrangement joins TRBV12-3 or TRBV12-4 to TRBJ1-1; 8 bases align to TRBD1. CDR3 DNA sequence: TGTGCCAGCAGTTTCTATCGTTCAGGGGGCGAGACTGAAGCTTTCTTT. Translating it yields CASSFYRSGGETEAFF.